This entry describes one T cell receptor beta chain. RNA in amounts of about 0.5 to 1 ug was reverse transcribed with random hexamers. TCRdb reprocessed the immunoSEQ multiplex PCR reads with MiXCR, giving one entry per CDR3 protein. The table has fewer than 250,000 distinct CDR3 sequences, roughly nine tenths seen once. These data belong to a study of CD8 T cells in Susac syndrome. The CDR3 extends over 14 amino acids. V was clipped by 3 bases and J by 2 bases, with 7 bases between them. Germline values: CDR1 MNHNS, CDR2 SASEGT. Treatment-naive patients with stable or active relapsing-remitting disease were the multiple sclerosis controls.

The gene calls are TRBV6-1 and TRBJ2-2; D not certain. The specimen was CD8+ T cells from PBMCs. This clonotype originated in a human donor with multiple sclerosis. The CDR3, as DNA: TGTGCCAGCAGTGAGGGTTTTAACACCGGGGAGCTGTTTTTT. This encodes CASSEGFNTGELFF.